This T cell receptor beta chain is drawn from a study of cytomegalovirus exposure and HLA in healthy donors. The assay was immunoSEQ multiplex PCR, and TCRdb's table has in-frame clones only and misses some. The sample lists about 95,000 clones; less than 85% were seen once. The CDR3 is 14 amino acids. V was trimmed by 6 bases and J by 5 bases, leaving 16 bases between them. Germline lookup yields CDR1 MNHEY and CDR2 SVGAGI. The chain carries TRBV6-5 and TRBJ1-1; D might be TRBD1 (5 bases). The sequenced sample consisted of PBMCs. This sequence originates from a man aged 18 to 35 in good health and CMV-seropositive. The chain's CDR3 is CASSDSPGDTEAFF. CDR3 sequence (DNA): TGTGCCAGCAGCGACAGCCCCGGTGATACTGAAGCTTTCTTT.